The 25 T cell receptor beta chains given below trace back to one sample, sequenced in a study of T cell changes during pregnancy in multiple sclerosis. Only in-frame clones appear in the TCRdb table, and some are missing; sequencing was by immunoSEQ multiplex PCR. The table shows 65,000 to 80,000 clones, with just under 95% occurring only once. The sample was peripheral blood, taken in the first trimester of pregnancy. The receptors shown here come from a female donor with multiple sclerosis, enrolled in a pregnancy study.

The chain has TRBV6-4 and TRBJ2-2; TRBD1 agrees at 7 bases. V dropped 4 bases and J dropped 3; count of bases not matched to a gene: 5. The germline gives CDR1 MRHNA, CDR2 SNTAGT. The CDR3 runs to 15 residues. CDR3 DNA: TGTGCCAGCAGTGCTGGGACAGTCGACACCGGGGAGCTGTTTTTT. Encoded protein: CASSAGTVDTGELFF.

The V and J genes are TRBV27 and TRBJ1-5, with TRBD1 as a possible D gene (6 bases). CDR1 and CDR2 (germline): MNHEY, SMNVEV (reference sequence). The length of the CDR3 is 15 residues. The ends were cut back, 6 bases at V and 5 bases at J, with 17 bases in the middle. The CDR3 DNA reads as TGTGCCAGCAGATCGGTTGGGACACGGGATCAGCCCCAGCATTTT. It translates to CASRSVGTRDQPQHF.

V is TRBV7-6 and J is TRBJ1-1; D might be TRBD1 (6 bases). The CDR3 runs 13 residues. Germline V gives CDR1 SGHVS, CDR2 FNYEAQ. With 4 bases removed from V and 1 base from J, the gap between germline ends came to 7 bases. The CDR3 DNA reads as TGTGCCAGCAGCTCGGACAGGAACACTGAAGCTTTCTTT. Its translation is CASSSDRNTEAFF.

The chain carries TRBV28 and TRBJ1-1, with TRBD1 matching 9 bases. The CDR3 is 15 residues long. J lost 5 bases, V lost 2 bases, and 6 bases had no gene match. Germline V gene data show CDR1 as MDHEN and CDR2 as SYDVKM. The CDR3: CASSLPDRGDTEAFF. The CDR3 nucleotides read TGTGCCAGCAGTTTACCGGACAGGGGAGATACTGAAGCTTTCTTT. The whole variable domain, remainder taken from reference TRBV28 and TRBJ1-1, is DVKVTQSSRYLVKRTGEKVFLECVQDMDHENMFWYRQDPGLGLRLIYFSYDVKMKEKGDIPEGYSVSREKKERFSLILESASTNQTSMYLCASSLPDRGDTEAFFGQGTRLTVV.

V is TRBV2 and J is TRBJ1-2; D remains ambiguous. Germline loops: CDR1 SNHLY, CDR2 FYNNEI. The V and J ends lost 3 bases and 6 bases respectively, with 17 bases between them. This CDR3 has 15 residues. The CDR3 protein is CASSEGRPHLDGYTF. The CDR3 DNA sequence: TGTGCCAGCAGTGAGGGGAGGCCCCATTTGGATGGCTACACCTTC.

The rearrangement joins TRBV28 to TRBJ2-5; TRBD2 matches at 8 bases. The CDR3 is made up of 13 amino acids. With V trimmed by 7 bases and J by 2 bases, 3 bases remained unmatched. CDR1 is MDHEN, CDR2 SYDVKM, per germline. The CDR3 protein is CASTTSGQETQYF. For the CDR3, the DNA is TGTGCCAGCACCACTAGCGGACAAGAGACCCAGTACTTC.

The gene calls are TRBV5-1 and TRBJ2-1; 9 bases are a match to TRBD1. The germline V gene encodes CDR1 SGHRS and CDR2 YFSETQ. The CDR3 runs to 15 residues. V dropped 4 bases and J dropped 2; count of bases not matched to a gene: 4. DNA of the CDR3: TGCGCCAGCAGCGGGACAGGGTTTACCTACAATGAGCAGTTCTTC. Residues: CASSGTGFTYNEQFF. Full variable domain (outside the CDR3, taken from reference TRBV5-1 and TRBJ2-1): KAGVTQTPRYLIKTRGQQVTLSCSPISGHRSVSWYQQTPGQGLQFLFEYFSETQRNKGNFPGRFSGRQFSNSRSEMNVSTLELGDSALYLCASSGTGFTYNEQFFGPGTRLTVL.

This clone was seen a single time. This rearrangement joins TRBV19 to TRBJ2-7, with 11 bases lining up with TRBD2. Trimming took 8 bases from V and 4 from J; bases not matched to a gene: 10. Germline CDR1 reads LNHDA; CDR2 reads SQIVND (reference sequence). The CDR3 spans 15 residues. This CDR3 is CASSKYLAGGYEQYF. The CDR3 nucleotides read TGTGCCAGTTCTAAATACCTAGCGGGAGGTTACGAGCAGTACTTC.

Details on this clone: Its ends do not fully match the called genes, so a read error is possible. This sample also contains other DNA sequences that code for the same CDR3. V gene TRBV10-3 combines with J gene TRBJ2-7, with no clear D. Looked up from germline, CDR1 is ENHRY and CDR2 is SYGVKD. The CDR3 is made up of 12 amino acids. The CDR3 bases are TGCGCCATCCTCAACCCAGGCTACGAGCAGTACTTC. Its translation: CAILNPGYEQYF.

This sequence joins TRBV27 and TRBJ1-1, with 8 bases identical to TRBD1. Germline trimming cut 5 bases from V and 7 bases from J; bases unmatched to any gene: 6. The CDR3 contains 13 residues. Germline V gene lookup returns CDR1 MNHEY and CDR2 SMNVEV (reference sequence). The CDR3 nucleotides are TGTGCCAGCAGTAAAAGGACAGGGATTGAAGCTTTCTTT. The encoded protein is CASSKRTGIEAFF.

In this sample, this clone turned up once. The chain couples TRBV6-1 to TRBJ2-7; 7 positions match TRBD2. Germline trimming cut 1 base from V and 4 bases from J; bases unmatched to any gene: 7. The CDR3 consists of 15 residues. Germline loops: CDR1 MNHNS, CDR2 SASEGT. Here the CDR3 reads CASSEEAGPFYEQYF. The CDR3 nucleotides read TGTGCCAGCAGTGAAGAAGCGGGACCCTTTTACGAGCAGTACTTC.

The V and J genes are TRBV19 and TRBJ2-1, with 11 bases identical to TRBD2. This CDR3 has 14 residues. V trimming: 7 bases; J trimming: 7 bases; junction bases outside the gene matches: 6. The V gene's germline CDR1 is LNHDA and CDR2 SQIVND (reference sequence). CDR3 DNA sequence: TGTGCCAGTAAGGATAGCGGGAGGGTAAATGAGCAGTTCTTC. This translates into CASKDSGRVNEQFF.

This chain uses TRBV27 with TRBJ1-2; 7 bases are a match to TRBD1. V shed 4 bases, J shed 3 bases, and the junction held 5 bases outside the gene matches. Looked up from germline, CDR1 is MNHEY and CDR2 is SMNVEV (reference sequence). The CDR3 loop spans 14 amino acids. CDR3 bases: TGTGCCAGCAGTTCGACAGGGCTTCACTATGGCTACACCTTC. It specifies CASSSTGLHYGYTF.

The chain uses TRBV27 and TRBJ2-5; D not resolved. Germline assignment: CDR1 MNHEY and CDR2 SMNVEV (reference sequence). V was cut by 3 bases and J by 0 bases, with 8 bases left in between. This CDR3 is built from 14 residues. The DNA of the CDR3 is TGTGCCAGCAGTTTTTCTCCGTACCAAGAGACCCAGTACTTC. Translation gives CASSFSPYQETQYF.

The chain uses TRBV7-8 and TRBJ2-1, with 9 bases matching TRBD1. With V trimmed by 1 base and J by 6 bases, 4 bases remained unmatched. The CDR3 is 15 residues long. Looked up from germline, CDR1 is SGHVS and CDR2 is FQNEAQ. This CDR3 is CASSLETGGPNEQFF. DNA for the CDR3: TGTGCCAGCAGCTTAGAGACAGGGGGACCCAATGAGCAGTTCTTC.

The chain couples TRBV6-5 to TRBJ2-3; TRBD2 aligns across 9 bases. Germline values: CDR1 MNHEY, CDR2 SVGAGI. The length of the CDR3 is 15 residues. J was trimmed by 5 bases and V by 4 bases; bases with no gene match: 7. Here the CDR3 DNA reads TGTGCCAGCAGTTCGGCGGGAGGGCGTGAAGATACGCAGTATTTT. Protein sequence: CASSSAGGREDTQYF.

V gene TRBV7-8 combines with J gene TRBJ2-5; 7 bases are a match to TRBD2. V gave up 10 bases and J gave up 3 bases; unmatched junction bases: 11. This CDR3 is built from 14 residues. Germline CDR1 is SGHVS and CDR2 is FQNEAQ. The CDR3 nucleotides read TGTGCCACCAGGGACTACCACCTAAAAGAGACCCAGTACTTC. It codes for CATRDYHLKETQYF.

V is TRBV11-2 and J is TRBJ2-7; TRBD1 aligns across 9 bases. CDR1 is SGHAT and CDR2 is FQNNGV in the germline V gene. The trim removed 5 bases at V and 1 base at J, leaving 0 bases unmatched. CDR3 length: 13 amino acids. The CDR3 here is CASSGTGSYEQYF. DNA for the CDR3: TGTGCCAGCAGCGGGACAGGGTCCTACGAGCAGTACTTC.

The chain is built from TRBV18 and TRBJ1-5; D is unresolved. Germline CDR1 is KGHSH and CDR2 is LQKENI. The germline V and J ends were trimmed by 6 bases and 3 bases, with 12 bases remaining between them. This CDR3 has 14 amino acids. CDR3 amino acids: CASSLGLTNQPQHF. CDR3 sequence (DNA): TGTGCCAGCTCTCTGGGCCTAACCAATCAGCCCCAGCATTTT.

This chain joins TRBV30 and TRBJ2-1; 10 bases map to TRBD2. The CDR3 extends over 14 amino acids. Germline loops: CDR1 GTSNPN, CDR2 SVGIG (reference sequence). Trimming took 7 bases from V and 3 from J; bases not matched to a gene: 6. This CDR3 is CALRTSGNYNEQFF. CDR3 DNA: TGTGCCTTAAGGACTAGCGGCAACTACAATGAGCAGTTCTTC.

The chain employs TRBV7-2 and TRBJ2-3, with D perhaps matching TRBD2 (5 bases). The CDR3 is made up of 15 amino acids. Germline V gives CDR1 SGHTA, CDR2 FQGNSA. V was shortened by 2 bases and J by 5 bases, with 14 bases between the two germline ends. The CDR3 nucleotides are TGTGCCAGCAGCTTACTAGGGAGTTTAGTAGATACGCAGTATTTT. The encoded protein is CASSLLGSLVDTQYF. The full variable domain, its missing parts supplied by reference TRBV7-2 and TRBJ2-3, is GAGVSQSPSNKVTEKGKDVELRCDPISGHTALYWYRQSLGQGLEFLIYFQGNSAPDKSGLPSDRFSAERTGGSVSTLTIQRTQQEDSAVYLCASSLLGSLVDTQYFGPGTRLTVL.

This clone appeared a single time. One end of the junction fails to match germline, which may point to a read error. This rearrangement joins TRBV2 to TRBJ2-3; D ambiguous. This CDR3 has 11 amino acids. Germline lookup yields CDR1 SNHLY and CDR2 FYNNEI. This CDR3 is CAGSIADTQYF. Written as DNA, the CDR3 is TGTGCCGGCAGTATCGCAGATACGCAGTATTTT. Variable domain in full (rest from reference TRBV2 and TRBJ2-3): EPEVTQTPSHQVTQMGQEVILRCVPISNHLYFYWYRQILGQKVEFLVSFYNNEISEKSEIFDDQFSVERPDGSNFTLKIRSTKLEDSAMYFCAGSIADTQYFGPGTRLTVL.

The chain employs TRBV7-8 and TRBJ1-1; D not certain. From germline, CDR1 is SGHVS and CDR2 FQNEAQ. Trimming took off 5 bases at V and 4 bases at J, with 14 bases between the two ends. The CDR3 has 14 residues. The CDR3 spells CASSALNSGTEAFF. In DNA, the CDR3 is TGTGCCAGCAGCGCGCTAAACTCGGGCACTGAAGCTTTCTTT.

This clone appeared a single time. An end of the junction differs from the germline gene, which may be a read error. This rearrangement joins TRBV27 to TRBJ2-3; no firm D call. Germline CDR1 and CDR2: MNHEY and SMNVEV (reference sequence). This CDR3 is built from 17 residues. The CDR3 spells CANSLSPLRSSTDTQYF. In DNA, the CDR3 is TGTGCCAACAGTTTGAGCCCTTTGCGGAGTAGCACAGATACGCAGTATTTT.

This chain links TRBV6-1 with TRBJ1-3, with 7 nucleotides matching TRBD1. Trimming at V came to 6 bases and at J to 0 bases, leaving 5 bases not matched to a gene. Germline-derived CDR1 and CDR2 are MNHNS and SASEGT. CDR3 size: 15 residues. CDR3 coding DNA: TGTGCCAGCAGCACAGGGGTAAACTCTGGAAACACCATATATTTT. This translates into CASSTGVNSGNTIYF.